The T cell receptor beta chain described here comes from a study of T cells in Graves' hyperthyroidism and ophthalmopathy. Study-level points and caveats: Ophthalmopathy was predicted by the model a median of about 6.7 months ahead of onset.

Turning to this clonotype: Its specificity is not known.

Researchers defined stable Graves' hyperthyroidism as no ophthalmopathy progression within 18 months. Regions amplified from RNA transcripts were the TCR beta CDR3 regions. Carried out on the TCR CDR3, a first-round RT-PCR used the HTBI primer set. TCRdb independently ran MiXCR on the multiplex PCR reads; one entry per CDR3 protein. The table lists hundreds of thousands of distinct CDR3 sequences, 35% to 40% of them singletons. The germline V and J ends were trimmed by 6 bases and 3 bases, with 8 bases remaining between them. CDR1 ENHRY and CDR2 SYGVKD come from the germline V gene. This CDR3 region has 12 residues.

The sequence was collected from a man younger than 30 with Graves' hyperthyroidism. This chain joins TRBV10-3 and TRBJ1-1; D possibly corresponds to TRBD1 (5 bases). Sample: blood. This chain's CDR3 is CAIRVGDTEAFF. The CDR3 DNA reads as TGTGCCATCAGGGTAGGGGACACTGAAGCTTTCTTT.